This T cell receptor beta chain comes out of a study of T cell responses to AZD1222 COVID-19 vaccine. Regarding the study as a whole: Seropositive AZD1222 recipients at baseline numbered only five or six.

Worth noting for this clone: What it binds is unknown.

Germline CDR1 MGHRA, CDR2 YSYEKL. Germline trimming cut 0 bases from V and 5 bases from J; bases unmatched to any gene: 3. The CDR3 totals 15 residues. Method: immunoSEQ multiplex PCR; TCRdb's copy keeps in-frame clones and lacks some. Seen here are 150,000 to 200,000 clones, approximately 92% observed once, and the top ten hold over 9.5%. The chain recombines TRBV4-1 with TRBJ1-3, with 8 bases fitting TRBD1. This specimen was peripheral blood, taken on day 0 of AZD1222 vaccination. This receptor was taken from an adult in good health. CDR3 sequence reads: CASSQDRTGRNTIYF. The CDR3 region has the DNA TGCGCCAGCAGCCAAGATAGGACAGGGCGAAACACCATATATTTT.